This TCR beta chain came from a study of T cells in Graves' hyperthyroidism and ophthalmopathy. Background on the study: It was at initial diagnosis, before any treatment, that peripheral blood was collected.

This clonotype was counted ten times or more. TCR beta CDR3 region amplification was performed from RNA transcripts. In the first-round RT-PCR of the TCR CDR3, the HTBI primer set was used. TCRdb ran MiXCR on the multiplex PCR reads and lists one entry per CDR3 protein. The table has a few hundred thousand distinct CDR3 sequences, approximately 23% seen once. The study left out patients who had uncontrolled infection, other autoimmune disease, pregnancy or lactation. The clonotype comes from a woman aged 70 to 79 with Graves' ophthalmopathy. Sequencing was carried out using blood.

The CDR3, as DNA: TGCAGTGCTTTGAGACAGGGGGAACATAGCAATCAGCCCCAGCATTTT. Its protein product is CSALRQGEHSNQPQHF. The genes are TRBV20-1 and TRBJ1-5; 9 nucleotides agree with TRBD1. This CDR3 region has 16 residues. Germline values: CDR1 DFQATT, CDR2 SNEGSKA (reference sequence). With 5 bases clipped from V and 0 bases from J, the junction kept 8 bases outside the gene matches.